This TCR beta chain was captured in a study of control samples from healthy donors and cancer patients. This table comes from immunoSEQ multiplex PCR, and its TCRdb copy is limited to in-frame clones, with some not included. This table has about 130,000 clones, around 93% appearing once. The TCR comes from a man aged 18 to 29 in good health. The sequencing sample was made of blood.

The CDR3 coding sequence is TGTGCCAGCAGCTCGCTTCCCTCCTCCTACAATGAGCAGTTCTTC. This encodes CASSSLPSSYNEQFF. The chain combines TRBV6-5 with TRBJ2-1; D ambiguous. This CDR3 has 15 amino acids. Germline V gene data show CDR1 as MNHEY and CDR2 as SVGAGI. Trimming shortened V by 6 bases and J by 0 bases, and 12 bases separated the two germline ends.